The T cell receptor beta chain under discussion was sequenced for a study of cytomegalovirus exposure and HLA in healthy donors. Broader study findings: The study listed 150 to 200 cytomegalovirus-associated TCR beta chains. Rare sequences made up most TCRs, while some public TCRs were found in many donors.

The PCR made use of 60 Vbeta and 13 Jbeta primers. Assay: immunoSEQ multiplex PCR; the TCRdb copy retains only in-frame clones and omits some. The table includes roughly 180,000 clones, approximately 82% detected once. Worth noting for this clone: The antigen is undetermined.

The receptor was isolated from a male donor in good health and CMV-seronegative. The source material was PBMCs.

In nucleotides, the CDR3 is TGTGCCAGCAGCCAGATTAGGACTAGCGGGAGTATAGGGGAGCTGTTTTTT. It is translated as CASSQIRTSGSIGELFF. V gene TRBV28 combines with J gene TRBJ2-2; 13 nucleotides agree with TRBD2. The length of the CDR3 is 17 residues. Germline V gene data show CDR1 as MDHEN and CDR2 as SYDVKM. V was clipped by 6 bases and J by 8 bases; unmatched bases: 12.